A selection of T cell receptor beta chains follows, all from one sample in a study of early T cells in non-severe SARS-CoV-2 infection. TCRdb called the 5' RACE reads again in MiXCR, with one record for every CDR3 protein. Of under 20,000 distinct CDR3 sequences in the sample, 5% were seen once. Sequenced material: whole blood. The receptor set was obtained from an adult who was a healthcare worker with PCR-confirmed SARS-CoV-2 infection or an uninfected control (not recorded which). CDR3s include the opening cysteine and the closing phenylalanine or tryptophan. Expanded clones get a size class; other rows say once, few or many, or leave the size out.

size: many; J: TRBJ1-5; V: TRBV6-1; CDR3: CASSYEGQINQPQHF
size: many; J: TRBJ2-1; V: TRBV29-1; CDR3: CSVTAGGRYNEQFF
size: many; J: TRBJ2-5; V: TRBV28; CDR3: CASSLWLAEDQETQYF
size: many; J: TRBJ2-4; V: TRBV15; CDR3: CATSRGQGNIQYF
size: many; J: TRBJ2-2; V: TRBV29-1; CDR3: CSVVQGHRNTGELFF
size: .; J: TRBJ2-1; V: TRBV4-1; CDR3: CASSPSGTSGRNEQFF
size: many; J: TRBJ2-1; V: TRBV7-2; CDR3: CASSPQVLYNEQFF
size: .; J: TRBJ2-3; V: TRBV20-1; CDR3: CSAGLADTQYF
size: .; J: TRBJ2-5; V: TRBV3-1; CDR3: CASSSRAIANQETQYF
size: many; J: TRBJ2-1; V: TRBV11-2; CDR3: CASSPTGGLVGSFF
size: many; J: TRBJ2-7; V: TRBV10-3; CDR3: CAISDAGSKEEQYF